Listed below are T cell receptor beta chains from one sample, sequenced in a study of identifying expanded T cells in peripheral blood. The method was immunoSEQ multiplex PCR; TCRdb's version includes in-frame clones alone and lacks a portion of them. The data contain more than 50,000 clones, about 85% of them singletons. Source material: blood. Receptors were obtained from a person aged 18-70 years in good health. The CDR3 runs from the conserved cysteine through the conserved F or W.

TRBJ2-1	TRBV4-3	14	CASSSRTGQSEQFF
TRBJ2-4	TRBV4-2	15	CASSRGGPRGNIQYF
TRBJ2-5	TRBV2	14	CASSAGTAQETQYF
TRBJ2-5	TRBV7-9	14	CASSAGAVYGTQYF
TRBJ2-7	TRBV30	13	CAWARQVRYEQYF
TRBJ1-2	TRBV9	13	CASSGQGGRGYTF
TRBJ1-1	TRBV29-1	12	CSAGQLNTEAFF
TRBJ1-5	TRBV27	15	CASSLGGPSNQPQHF
TRBJ1-6	TRBV5-1	15	CASSSAGVYNSPLHF
TRBJ1-5	TRBV5-6	14	CASSSLGGNQPQHF
TRBJ1-2	TRBV19	18	CASSMRTLRGFQGYGYTF
TRBJ2-1	TRBV4-1	15	CASSQDGGTYNEQFF
TRBJ2-5	TRBV2	15	CASGLQGGRQETQYF
TRBJ1-3	TRBV20-1	11	CSGIGGNTIYF
TRBJ2-7	TRBV6-5	14	CASGIGTDYYEQYF
TRBJ1-5	TRBV27	15	CASSLYVPQGQPQHF
TRBJ1-2	TRBV9	14	CASSTDLSNYGYTF
TRBJ1-1	TRBV7-9	11	CASSLEGAAFF
TRBJ1-2	TRBV5-6	15	CASSLGQGRTYGYTF
TRBJ2-4	TRBV5-1	15	CASSLDGPEVNIQYF
TRBJ2-3	TRBV9	16	CASSVAVGQGTDTQYF
TRBJ2-7	TRBV5-6	14	CASSLTGLVYEQYF
TRBJ1-1	TRBV5-1	18	CASSLGGAVLRSNTEAFF
TRBJ2-4	TRBV9	15	CASSVAAGSGYIQYF
TRBJ2-3	TRBV13	16	CASSGAVRESGDTQYF
TRBJ2-7	TRBV5-1	14	CASSLLAGAREQYF
TRBJ1-4	TRBV4-1	17	CASSQEPGGLNREKLFF
TRBJ1-1	TRBV25-1	14	CASSEYDRGGEAFF
TRBJ1-5	TRBV27	17	CASKETGGAYSNQPQHF
TRBJ1-1	TRBV11-1	14	CASSSERKNTEAFF
TRBJ1-2	TRBV7-2	15	CASSYYRDRGLSGTF
TRBJ1-1	TRBV9	13	CASSPTSNTEAFF
TRBJ2-3	TRBV7-7	15	CASSRSGLAGETQYF
TRBJ2-7	TRBV19	11	CASTDGQLQRF
TRBJ2-7	TRBV10-3	14	CAISPTSGSYEQYF
TRBJ1-2	TRBV5-4	17	CASSLGGASGPTYGYTF
TRBJ1-5	TRBV30	14	CAWSGGLYNQPQHF
TRBJ2-5	TRBV19	15	CASSRKGGQGLTQYF
TRBJ2-7	TRBV6-1	15	CASSESLGQLYEQYF
TRBJ2-7	TRBV7-2	13	CASSSDRKREQYF
TRBJ1-4	TRBV30	13	CAWSVQGTEKLFF
TRBJ1-2	TRBV7-2	14	CATPRGGGGYGYTF
TRBJ2-5	TRBV2	14	CASTPGTRQETQYF
TRBJ1-2	TRBV30	13	CAWTKTGNYGYTF
TRBJ2-2	TRBV5-4	15	CASSLSTQNTGELFF
TRBJ2-5	TRBV5-1	17	CASSQEASGGLQETQYF
TRBJ1-1	TRBV4-1	15	CASSQGVMGNTEAFF
TRBJ2-1	TRBV5-1	13	CASHQTGRNEQFF
TRBJ2-6	TRBV7-3	12	CASSQAGKVLTF
TRBJ2-6	TRBV5-8	15	CASKARGAGANVLTF
TRBJ2-1	TRBV15	17	CATSRDLPGIGGYEQFF
TRBJ2-7	TRBV7-2	14	CASSLVSLAYEQYF
TRBJ1-5	TRBV10-3	15	CAISDPVFSNQPQHF
TRBJ2-3	TRBV7-2	13	CASRRGDSSTQYF
TRBJ1-1	TRBV10-3	15	CAISESGRLNTEAFF
TRBJ2-2	TRBV5-1	19	CASSLAIINDRGETGELFF
TRBJ2-1	TRBV5-1	15	CASSLGPLAGSEQFF